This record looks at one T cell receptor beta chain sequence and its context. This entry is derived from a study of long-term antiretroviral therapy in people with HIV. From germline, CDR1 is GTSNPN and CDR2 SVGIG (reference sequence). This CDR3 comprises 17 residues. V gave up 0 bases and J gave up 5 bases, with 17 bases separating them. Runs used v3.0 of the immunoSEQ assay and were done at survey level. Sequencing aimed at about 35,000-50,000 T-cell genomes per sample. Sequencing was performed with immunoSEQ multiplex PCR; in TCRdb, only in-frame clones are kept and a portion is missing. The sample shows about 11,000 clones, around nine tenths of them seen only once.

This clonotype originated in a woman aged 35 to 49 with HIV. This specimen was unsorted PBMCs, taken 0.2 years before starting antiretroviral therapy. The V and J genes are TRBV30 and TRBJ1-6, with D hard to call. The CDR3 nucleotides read TGTGCCTGGAGTGTACAGCCCTTCGGACGGAATAATTCACCCCTCCACTTT. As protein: CAWSVQPFGRNNSPLHF.